Presented here are 22 T cell receptor beta chains from one specimen sequenced in a study of OX40 agonist ivuxolimab in advanced cancers. Assay used: immunoSEQ multiplex PCR; TCRdb lists only in-frame clones, some missing. This sample carries roughly 93,000 clones, 84% of them seen once, and the ten largest clones take around 5.5%. This sample comprised CD4+ or CD8+ T cells sorted from blood, obtained in a trial of the OX40 agonist ivuxolimab. The receptors were sampled from an adult with an advanced solid tumor such as melanoma, head and neck, liver or kidney cancer.

The V gene is TRBV6-1, the J gene TRBJ2-2, with a tentative D call TRBD1 (6 bases). V was clipped by 7 bases and J by 6 bases, with 12 bases between them. Looked up from germline, CDR1 is MNHNS and CDR2 is SASEGT. The CDR3 loop spans 13 amino acids. CDR3 in DNA: TGTGCCAGCACCGACAGGAGCCCCGGGGAGCTGTTTTTT. Translating gives CASTDRSPGELFF.

The chain is built from TRBV6-6 and TRBJ2-3; no firm D call. The germline CDR1 and CDR2 sequences are MNHNY and SVGAGI (reference sequence). The V end lost 7 bases, the J end lost 0 bases, and 8 bases lay between the germline ends. The CDR3 totals 13 residues. CDR3 bases: TGTGCCAGCACTACCGGTAGCACAGATACGCAGTATTTT. It encodes CASTTGSTDTQYF.

This chain connects TRBV30 to TRBJ2-7, with 9 bases lining up with TRBD2. The germline V gene has CDR1 GTSNPN and CDR2 SVGIG (reference sequence). J lost 4 bases, V lost 0 bases, and 4 bases had no gene match. The CDR3 is 14 amino acids. The CDR3 region has the DNA TGTGCCTGGAGTGTACTGGCGGGGGGGTACGAGCAGTACTTC. It specifies CAWSVLAGGYEQYF.

This rearrangement joins TRBV5-6 to TRBJ2-5; no reliable D call. Trimming left V 0 bases short and J 2 bases short, with 2 bases between. CDR1 and CDR2 from the germline V gene are SGHDT and YYEEEE. The CDR3 is 12 residues long. The CDR3 region has the DNA TGTGCCAGCAGCTTGGATCAAGAGACCCAGTACTTC. It translates to CASSLDQETQYF.

This clone was detected only once. The V call is TRBV6-4, the J call TRBJ1-5; 7 bases map to TRBD1. J lost 1 base, V lost 0 bases, and 9 bases had no gene match. The CDR3 contains 18 residues. Looked up from germline, CDR1 is MRHNA and CDR2 is SNTAGT. The CDR3 DNA is TGTGCCAGCAGTGACTCATGGAGGGGGCGAGGGAGCAATCAGCCCCAGCATTTT. It codes for CASSDSWRGRGSNQPQHF.

This clone was recorded a few times. This chain links TRBV5-1 with TRBJ1-1, with 10 bases fitting TRBD1. V was pared by 3 bases and J by 9 bases, with 8 bases of the junction left unmatched. CDR1 and CDR2 from the germline V gene are SGHRS and YFSETQ. CDR3 length equals 14 residues. CDR3 DNA sequence: TGCGCCAGCAGCTCGACCGGGACAGGGGCGCAAGCTTTCTTT. Translated, it gives CASSSTGTGAQAFF.

The chain links TRBV6-6 to TRBJ2-7, with TRBD2 matching over 8 bases. The CDR3 spans 15 residues. The germline V gene has CDR1 MNHNY and CDR2 SVGAGI (reference sequence). Trimming at V came to 0 bases and at J to 6 bases, leaving 7 bases not matched to a gene. CDR3 loop: CASSYSASGSGEQYF. The CDR3 DNA reads as TGTGCCAGCAGTTACTCGGCTAGCGGGTCGGGCGAGCAGTACTTC.

V gene TRBV2 combines with J gene TRBJ1-1, with 8 bases fitting TRBD1. The CDR3 runs 14 residues. The germline CDR1 and CDR2 sequences are SNHLY and FYNNEI. The trim removed 8 bases at V and 1 base at J, leaving 6 bases unmatched. Here the CDR3 DNA reads TGTGCCAGCTACAGGGGGGGACAGAACACTGAAGCTTTCTTT. Translating gives CASYRGGQNTEAFF. The entire variable domain, with the rest obtained from reference TRBV2 and TRBJ1-1, is as follows: EPEVTQTPSHQVTQMGQEVILRCVPISNHLYFYWYRQILGQKVEFLVSFYNNEISEKSEIFDDQFSVERPDGSNFTLKIRSTKLEDSAMYFCASYRGGQNTEAFFGQGTRLTVV.

The rearrangement joins TRBV7-2 to TRBJ2-1, with unresolved D. CDR3 length equals 14 residues. Per the germline V gene, CDR1 is SGHTA and CDR2 is FQGNSA. Trimming left V 1 base short and J 5 bases short, with 9 bases between. In DNA form, the CDR3 reads TGTGCCAGCAGCTTAGAGCTCAATAACAATGAGCAGTTCTTC. It encodes CASSLELNNNEQFF.

The chain employs TRBV9 and TRBJ2-1; no reliable D call. The CDR3 covers 13 residues. Trimming left V 3 bases short and J 8 bases short, with 12 bases between. From germline, CDR1 is SGDLS and CDR2 YYNGEE. CDR3 in amino acids: CASSGRLLDEQFF. The DNA of the CDR3 is TGTGCCAGCAGCGGACGGCTTCTGGATGAGCAGTTCTTC.

The chain uses TRBV19 and TRBJ2-3; the D is unclear. V lost 5 bases to trimming and J lost 10 bases, with 13 bases between them. CDR1 LNHDA and CDR2 SQIVND come from the germline V gene (reference sequence). The CDR3 length is 12 residues. Here the CDR3 reads CASSPDRGAQYF. DNA of the CDR3: TGTGCCAGTAGTCCAGACCGAGGAGCGCAGTATTTT.

V gene TRBV30 combines with J gene TRBJ2-1; 10 nucleotides match TRBD2. Looked up from germline, CDR1 is GTSNPN and CDR2 is SVGIG (reference sequence). V gave up 3 bases and J gave up 8 bases; unmatched junction bases: 10. This CDR3 is 15 amino acids long. CDR3: CAWRELAGSSDEQFF. The CDR3 DNA reads TGTGCCTGGAGGGAACTAGCGGGGAGCTCCGATGAGCAGTTCTTC. Based on the CDR3 plus reference TRBV30 and TRBJ2-1, the full variable domain is SQTIHQWPATLVQPVGSPLSLECTVEGTSNPNLYWYRQAAGRGLQLLFYSVGIGQISSEVPQNLSASRPQDRQFILSSKKLLLSDSGFYLCAWRELAGSSDEQFFGPGTRLTVL.

V usage is TRBV2 and J usage is TRBJ1-2; no reliable D call. Germline V lookup: CDR1 SNHLY, CDR2 FYNNEI. The CDR3 contains 15 residues. Trimming stripped 6 bases from V and 3 bases from J, with 17 bases between. The CDR3 loop reads CASSPRHPRDYGYTF. CDR3 sequence (DNA): TGTGCCAGCAGCCCTAGACACCCGAGGGACTATGGCTACACCTTC.

The chain combines TRBV5-3 with TRBJ1-5; 11 nucleotides agree with TRBD1. TRBV5-3 is sorted into the ORF group, with uncertain function. This CDR3 has 18 residues. Trimming cost V 3 bases and J 0 bases; bases outside gene matches: 8. CDR3 loop: CARSSGTGGNPSNQPQHF. The CDR3 DNA follows: TGTGCCAGAAGCTCCGGGACAGGGGGAAATCCTAGCAATCAGCCCCAGCATTTT.

The rearrangement uses TRBV15 and TRBJ2-7; D not certain. Trimming removed 9 bases at V and 0 bases at J, with 21 bases between. The germline V gene has CDR1 LNHNV and CDR2 YYDKDF (reference sequence). The CDR3 is 16 amino acids. CDR3 nucleotide sequence: TGTGCCACTCACCACCGGGTTGGGGTTAGCTCCTACGAGCAGTACTTC. Protein: CATHHRVGVSSYEQYF.

With respect to this clone: The sample has other DNA sequences that encode this CDR3 too. The chain recombines TRBV9 with TRBJ2-2, with unresolved D. The CDR3 consists of 13 residues. Between the trimmed V and J ends, which lost 2 bases and 0 bases, there was a span of 2 bases. Germline-derived CDR1 and CDR2 are SGDLS and YYNGEE. CDR3 DNA sequence: TGTGCCAGCAGCGTGCCGAACACCGGGGAGCTGTTTTTT. Its protein is CASSVPNTGELFF.

V and J are TRBV6-5 and TRBJ2-7, with 7 bases lining up with TRBD2. The germline gives CDR1 MNHEY, CDR2 SVGAGI. V lost 7 bases, J lost 2 bases, and 11 bases stayed unmatched. This CDR3 is built from 15 residues. The CDR3 loop reads CASTGRASGTYEQYF. The CDR3 region has the DNA TGTGCCAGCACTGGACGCGCTAGCGGTACCTACGAGCAGTACTTC.

This chain connects TRBV10-3 to TRBJ1-5, with 11 positions matching TRBD1. CDR1 is ENHRY, CDR2 SYGVKD, per germline. The V and J ends lost 6 bases and 7 bases, in that order; junction bases with no gene match: 2. This CDR3 is built from 13 residues. In DNA form, the CDR3 reads TGTGCCATCAGCCGGGACAGGGGGCAGCCCCAGCATTTT. This codes for CAISRDRGQPQHF.

The rearrangement joins TRBV18 to TRBJ2-7; the D gene is possibly TRBD2 (5 bases). Per germline, CDR1 KGHSH and CDR2 LQKENI. The CDR3 is 14 residues long. V dropped 0 bases and J dropped 7 bases, with 13 bases sitting between them. The CDR3 loop is CASSPPRATREQYF. CDR3 nucleotides: TGTGCCAGCTCACCACCGAGGGCAACGAGGGAGCAGTACTTC.

This sequence joins TRBV9 and TRBJ1-2, with D possibly being TRBD1 (6 bases). The CDR3 totals 12 residues. The germline V gene has CDR1 SGDLS and CDR2 YYNGEE. V lost 6 bases, J lost 8 bases, and 14 bases lay in between. The CDR3 loop reads CASTHTGTGYTF. The CDR3 region has the DNA TGTGCCAGCACCCATACAGGGACCGGCTACACCTTC.

This clone was recorded only once. This chain connects TRBV2 to TRBJ2-5, with 7 bases lining up with TRBD2. V lost 8 bases and J lost 1; bases outside the gene matches: 4. This CDR3 comprises 13 residues. Germline V lookup: CDR1 SNHLY, CDR2 FYNNEI. The CDR3 DNA is TGTGCCAGCCGTCGCGGGGGCCAAGAGACCCAGTACTTC. Protein sequence: CASRRGGQETQYF.

This rearrangement joins TRBV14 to TRBJ2-3; TRBD1 matches at 7 bases. This CDR3 is 18 amino acids long. The ends lost 4 bases at V and 0 bases at J; junction bases unmatched: 13. CDR1 is SGHDN, CDR2 FVKESK, per germline. Here the CDR3 reads CASSREGAQFFSTDTQYF. CDR3 nucleotides: TGTGCCAGCAGCCGCGAGGGGGCACAGTTCTTTAGCACAGATACGCAGTATTTT.